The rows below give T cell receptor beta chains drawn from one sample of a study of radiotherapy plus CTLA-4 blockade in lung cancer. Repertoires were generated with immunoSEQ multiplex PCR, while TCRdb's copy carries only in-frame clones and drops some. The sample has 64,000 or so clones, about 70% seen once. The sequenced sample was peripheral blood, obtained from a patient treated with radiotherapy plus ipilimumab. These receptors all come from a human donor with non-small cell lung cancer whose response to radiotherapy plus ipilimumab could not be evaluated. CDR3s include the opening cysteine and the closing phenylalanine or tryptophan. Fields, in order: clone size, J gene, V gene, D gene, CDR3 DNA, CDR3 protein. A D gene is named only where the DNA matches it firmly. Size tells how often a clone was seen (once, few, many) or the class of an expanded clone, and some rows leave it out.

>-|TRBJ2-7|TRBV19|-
TGTGCCAGTAGTATCAACAGGGCCTACGAGCAGTACTTC
CASSINRAYEQYF
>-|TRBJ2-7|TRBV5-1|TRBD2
TGCGCCAGCAGCCCGGTGGCGGGGGACGAGCAGTACTTC
CASSPVAGDEQYF
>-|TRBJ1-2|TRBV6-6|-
TGTGCCAGCAGTTATGATCAGAGGGATTCAGGTGGCTACACCTTC
CASSYDQRDSGGYTF
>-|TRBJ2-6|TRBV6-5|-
TGTGCCAGTGGGACACTTCGCTCCGGGGCCAACGTCCTGACTTTC
CASGTLRSGANVLTF
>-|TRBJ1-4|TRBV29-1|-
TGCAGCGTTGAAGATCACGGGCAGGGAGGTGAAAAACTGTTTTTT
CSVEDHGQGGEKLFF
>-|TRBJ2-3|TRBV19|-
TGTGCCAGTAGTGTGGACAGCCAGGTCAATACGCAGTATTTT
CASSVDSQVNTQYF
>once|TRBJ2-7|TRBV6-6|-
TGTGCCAGCAGTTACTTGGAAAGCAGGGTCGAGCAGTACTTC
CASSYLESRVEQYF
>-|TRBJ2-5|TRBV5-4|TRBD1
TGTGCCAGCAGCTCCCCACCTCAGGGGGAGGAGACCCAGTACTTC
CASSSPPQGEETQYF
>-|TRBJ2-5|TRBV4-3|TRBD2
TGCGCCAGCAGCCAGGAAGGCGGGGGACAAGAGACCCAGTACTTC
CASSQEGGGQETQYF
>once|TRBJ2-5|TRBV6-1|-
TGTGCCAGCAGGGACGGGAAGGGCTGGGAGACCCAGTACTTC
CASRDGKGWETQYF
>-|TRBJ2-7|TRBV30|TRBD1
TGTGCCTGGACCCGGGACAGCTCCTACGAGCAGTACTTC
CAWTRDSSYEQYF
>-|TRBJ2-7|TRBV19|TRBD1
TGTGCCAGTAGTATATCGGGACAGGGCTCCTACGAGCAGTACTTC
CASSISGQGSYEQYF
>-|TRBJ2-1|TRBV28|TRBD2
TGTGCCAGCAGTCCCACTAGCGGGGGGGGTGGTGAGCAGTTCTTC
CASSPTSGGGGEQFF
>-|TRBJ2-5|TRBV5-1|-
TGCGCCAGCAGCTACAAAGAGACCCAGTACTTC
CASSYKETQYF
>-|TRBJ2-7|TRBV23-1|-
TGCGCCAGCAGTTATTGGCAGGGAGTAGCCAAGGGGGATTCCTACGAGCAGTACTTC
CASSYWQGVAKGDSYEQYF
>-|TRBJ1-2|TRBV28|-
TGTGCCAGCAGTTTCGGTGGCGCGGACTATGGCTACACCTTC
CASSFGGADYGYTF